This T cell receptor beta chain was recovered during a study of T cells after posttransplantation cyclophosphamide. Study results and caveats: Tissue-infiltrating T cells from skin or gut overlapped little with blood T cells.

Profiling relied on immunoSEQ multiplex PCR, and the TCRdb table lists in-frame clones only, not all of them. The sample has around 18,000 clones; around 78% are singletons. Germline V gene sequence: CDR1 SNHLY, CDR2 FYNNEI. This CDR3 region has 14 residues. V lost 6 bases, J lost 3 bases, and 5 bases stayed unmatched. The sample holds one count of this clone. Its antigen is undetermined. Source material: memory CD4+ T cells sorted from blood. The rearrangement uses TRBV2 and TRBJ1-2; 9 bases agree with TRBD1. The TCR originated in a man aged 30 to 45 in good health and a related stem cell transplant donor. The CDR3 DNA reads as TGTGCCAGCAGGCCCACAGGGGGCTACTATGGCTACACCTTC. This sequence encodes CASRPTGGYYGYTF. The whole variable domain, filled in from reference TRBV2 and TRBJ1-2, reads EPEVTQTPSHQVTQMGQEVILRCVPISNHLYFYWYRQILGQKVEFLVSFYNNEISEKSEIFDDQFSVERPDGSNFTLKIRSTKLEDSAMYFCASRPTGGYYGYTFGSGTRLTVV.